This is a list of T cell receptor beta chains from one sample in a study of siplizumab effects on memory and regulatory T cells. The protocol was immunoSEQ multiplex PCR, while the TCRdb copy is restricted to in-frame clones and leaves out a portion. The sample carries about 70,000 clones, 75% to 90% recorded once. Sequences were obtained from Tregs sorted from blood. The origin of the receptors is a human donor in good health. Each CDR3 is given with its conserved first and last residue. The order of the fields is clone size, V gene, D gene, J gene, CDR3 protein, CDR3 DNA. D genes are given only for firm matches. Part of the rows lack a size; the others show once, few, many or a class for expanded clones.

>.|TRBV6-6|.|TRBJ1-4
CASSSSLYLEKLFF
TGTGCCAGCAGTTCATCCTTATATCTGGAAAAACTGTTTTTT
>.|TRBV7-9|TRBD1|TRBJ2-5
CASSSGQAAQETQYF
TGTGCCAGCAGCTCCGGACAGGCTGCACAAGAGACCCAGTACTTC
>.|TRBV11-2|TRBD2|TRBJ2-1
CASSLTSGDYNEQFF
TGTGCCAGCAGCTTGACTAGCGGGGACTACAATGAGCAGTTCTTC
>.|TRBV11-2|.|TRBJ2-2
CASSFRWGANTGELFF
TGTGCCAGCAGCTTCCGGTGGGGCGCGAACACCGGGGAGCTGTTTTTT
>.|TRBV7-9|TRBD1|TRBJ2-1
CASSAGQGSYNEQFF
TGTGCCAGCAGCGCAGGACAGGGGTCCTACAATGAGCAGTTCTTC
>once|TRBV5-1|.|TRBJ1-5
CASSLTGGQPQHF
TGTGCCAGCAGCTTGACGGGAGGTCAGCCCCAGCATTTT
>once|TRBV10-3|.|TRBJ2-7
CAISDPPPGLEQYF
TGTGCCATCAGTGACCCTCCCCCGGGGCTCGAGCAGTACTTC
>.|TRBV7-9|.|TRBJ1-1
CASSLNRNTEAFF
TGTGCCAGCAGCTTAAATAGGAACACTGAAGCTTTCTTT
>.|TRBV5-8|.|TRBJ1-5
CASISFLGNQPQHF
TGTGCCAGCATTTCCTTCCTTGGCAATCAGCCCCAGCATTTT
>once|TRBV28|TRBD2|TRBJ2-1
CASSFRSGRAGEQFF
TGTGCCAGCAGTTTTCGGAGCGGGAGGGCCGGTGAGCAGTTCTTC
>.|TRBV9|TRBD1|TRBJ2-1
CASSVSTGGPYNEQFF
TGTGCCAGCAGCGTCTCGACAGGGGGCCCCTACAATGAGCAGTTCTTC
>.|TRBV7-2|.|TRBJ2-1
CASSLSTHRGLEQFF
TGTGCCAGCAGCTTATCAACCCATCGGGGCCTCGAGCAGTTCTTC
>.|TRBV5-8|.|TRBJ1-5
CASSLGRAYQPQHF
TGTGCCAGCAGCTTGGGCAGGGCCTATCAGCCCCAGCATTTT
>.|TRBV18|.|TRBJ2-6
CASSDRGDSRANVLTF
TGTGCCAGCTCAGATAGGGGGGACAGTCGGGCCAACGTCCTGACTTTC